This record looks at one T cell receptor beta chain sequence and its context. Its antigen is not identified. The sample belongs to a study of cytomegalovirus exposure and HLA in healthy donors. The PCR used 60 Vbeta and 13 Jbeta primers. Measured with immunoSEQ multiplex PCR; TCRdb has only the in-frame clones, and not every one. The data show about 94,000 clones, about three fifths seen once. Whole-study results and caveats: A later analysis reportedly found that, within productive TCRs, an Asian-associated ancestry cluster had fewer N-insertions than the mean observed across the roughly 690 donors. A list of 164 TCR beta chains associated with cytomegalovirus was given. HLA restriction was apparent for most CMV-associated TCR beta chains in a later analysis. When a later analysis compared HLA-associated TCR beta chains with equally common others, the HLA-associated chains turned out to be more clonally expanded and to have lower generation probabilities.

Specimen: PBMCs. The TCR was taken from a man aged 30-40 years in good health and CMV-seronegative.

Written as DNA, the CDR3 is TGTGCCAGTAGTCCGCGCCGGGACAGGGTCGGGCAGCCCCAGCATTTT. Protein sequence: CASSPRRDRVGQPQHF. The chain employs TRBV19 and TRBJ1-5; the match to TRBD1 covers 9 bases. The CDR3 has 16 amino acids. The germline CDR1 and CDR2 sequences are LNHDA and SQIVND (reference sequence). The V gene end was trimmed by 5 bases and the J gene end by 7 bases; junction bases not matched to a gene: 12.